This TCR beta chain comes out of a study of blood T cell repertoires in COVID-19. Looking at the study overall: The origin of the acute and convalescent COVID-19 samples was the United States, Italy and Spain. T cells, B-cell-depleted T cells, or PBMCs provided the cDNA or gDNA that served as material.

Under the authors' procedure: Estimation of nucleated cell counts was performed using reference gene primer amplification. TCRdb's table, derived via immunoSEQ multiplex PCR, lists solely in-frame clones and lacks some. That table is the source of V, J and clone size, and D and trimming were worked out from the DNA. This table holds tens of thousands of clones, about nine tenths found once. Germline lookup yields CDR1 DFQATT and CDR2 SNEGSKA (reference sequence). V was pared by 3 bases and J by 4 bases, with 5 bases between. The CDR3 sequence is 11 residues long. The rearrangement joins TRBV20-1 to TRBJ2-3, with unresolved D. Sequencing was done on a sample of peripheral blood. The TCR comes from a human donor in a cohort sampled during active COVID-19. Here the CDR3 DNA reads TGCAGTGCTAGGAGATCAGATACGCAGTATTTT. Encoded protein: CSARRSDTQYF.